The clone carrying this TCR beta chain was found a few times. The CDR3 extends over 16 amino acids. Trimming stripped 1 base from V and 1 base from J, with 13 bases between. The germline gives CDR1 MGHDK, CDR2 SYGVNS. Every bit of the isolated RNA underwent reverse transcription, so sequencing read expressed TCRB transcripts. Libraries were prepared by immunoSEQ multiplex PCR; TCRdb keeps only in-frame clonotypes and omits some of them. The table has about 130,000 clones, just over 9% seen once. Sorted CD4+ subsets: naive, central memory, regulatory, stem cell-like memory (CD45RO/CCR7/CD25/CD127/CD95/CD27 panel). Each population that was sorted was more than 95% pure. This specimen comes from a study of beta chain features in type 1 diabetes.

This clonotype originated in a man younger than 30 in good health. The chain carries TRBV25-1 and TRBJ1-1; D not resolved. Source material: central memory CD4+ T cells from blood. Here the CDR3 DNA reads TGTGCCAGCAGTGAATTCCCCGTTCGGGGGAACACTGAAGCTTTCTTT. Protein sequence: CASSEFPVRGNTEAFF.